The following is a T cell receptor beta chain sequence with its context. This clonotype was counted many times. Its antigen remains unidentified. No much larger clone exists at a distance of one base, and base qualities are not known. The CDR3 spans 14 residues, from the cysteine through the phenylalanine. Solely the CDR3 DNA is kept, with 42 bases framed from the first base. Sequences SNHLY (CDR1) and FYNNEI (CDR2) are obtained from the germline V gene. V drops 6 bases and J drops 6 bases, leaving 14 bases in between. The time point tag for this specimen amounts to: newly diagnosed GD, antithyroid drugs for less than 3 months. RNA was extracted from PBMCs in TRIzol for both TCR sequencing and RNA sequencing. The diagnosis of Graves' disease was made according to American Thyroid Association guidelines. Recruitment of patients was carried out at an endocrinology department in Xi'an, China. From each patient, about 9.7 milliliters of peripheral blood was collected into an EDTA anticoagulant tube. Ficoll Paque Plus density gradient separation was used to isolate PBMCs, and no further T cell sorting was done. An Agilent 2100 Bioanalyzer and agarose gel were used to assess RNA quality, and a NanoDrop 2000 was used to measure RNA concentration.

These data are taken from a study of regulatory T cells in long-lasting Graves disease listed by TCRdb under 2021. Background for the entire study: Antithyroid drugs had been taken for less than 3 months by newly diagnosed Graves' disease patients. This study used TCR sequencing and RNA sequencing of peripheral blood to compare persistent Graves' disease patients against newly diagnosed Graves' disease patients. The study took place in China and was registered as a clinical trial. TCR sequencing covered some 13 persistent and roughly 20 newly diagnosed Graves' disease patients, around 35 samples in total. The paper's findings and limits, for the study overall: Because the primary lesion, thyroid tissue, could not be accessed, the study looked at peripheral blood alone. Patients with persistent disease shared more public clonotypes (around 3,000) than newly diagnosed patients did (more than 900). Preferential use of TRBV28, TRBJ1-2 and TRBJ2-5 was observed in persistent disease, whereas TRBV20-1 and TRBJ2-1 were favored in newly diagnosed disease. The authors noted that the small sample size was a limitation that may lower accuracy. Sequencing and analysis were limited to the TCR beta chain. Persistent Graves' disease patients showed lower TCR Shannon entropy and fewer highly expanded clones than newly diagnosed patients, suggesting clonal expansion.

The library was obtained by multiplex PCR. Reads for this sample came from an Illumina HiSeq 4000. CDR3 regions were amplified by Arm-PCR with iRepertoire HTBI primers to construct TCR beta libraries. Gel purification was performed on PCR products prior to sequencing. Under the source paper's analysis protocol: A total of around 66 TRBV and 14 TRBJ segments were identified across samples and were used for gene usage analysis of CDR3 amino acid clonotypes. COPE and FqMerger were used to merge the filtered high-quality paired reads into contigs. BLAST was used to align contigs to IMGT TRBV, TRBD and TRBJ reference genes, and CDR3 was defined according to IMGT. Any clonotype with a frequency above 0.1% was counted as a highly expanded clone. Shannon entropy served as the measure of repertoire diversity, while the Gini coefficient captured V-J evenness. A clonotype found in more than one individual was treated as public. TCRdb trimmed the raw reads at Q25, called clones with MiXCR and kept productive beta chains. All rows with the same CDR3 protein become a single entry with the most common DNA and genes. The V and J calls were not made by the authors but by TCRdb's processing. This sample gives approximately 400,000 distinct CDR3 sequences in total; roughly 15% of them show up just once. The ten largest clones add up to 7.8% of the sample.

Another study also made use of these data, one on T cells in Graves' hyperthyroidism and ophthalmopathy. As described in the second report: A patient counted as having stable Graves' hyperthyroidism if no progression to ophthalmopathy occurred over 18 months of follow-up. The hyperthyroidism patients were between 18 and 65 years old and newly diagnosed, with a disease duration of less than 2 months. Patients with uncontrolled infections, other autoimmune diseases, pregnancy or lactation were excluded. Clinical symptoms, serum thyroxine and TRAb, thyroid ultrasound, and orbital computed tomography formed the basis for the diagnoses. The TCR CDR3 was subjected to a first round of RT-PCR using the HTBI primer set and the Qiagen OneStep RT-PCR kit. Most expanded thyroid clonotypes (frequency above 0.001) were also found in blood, which suggests that blood repertoires may mirror thyroid immune responses. A model built on a 13 V-J signature distinguished ophthalmopathy from stable hyperthyroidism, reaching roughly 88% sensitivity and 81% to 83% specificity in cross-validation and 80%/75% in testing. In validation, progression to ophthalmopathy was predicted by the model with roughly 69% sensitivity and under 85% specificity, a median of approximately 6.5 months before onset. To identify distinguishing TCR V-J signatures, a discovery cohort of 90 to 100 patients was used, comprising some 45 with Graves' ophthalmopathy and under 60 with stable Graves' hyperthyroidism. Whether ophthalmopathy could be predicted prospectively was tested in an independent validation cohort made up of 18 to 20 hyperthyroidism patients plus 17 patients who later progressed to ophthalmopathy. The 100 discovery patients were randomly split 7:3 into training and test sets. Thyroid tissue and blood T-cell repertoires from six Graves' hyperthyroidism patients were also compared in the study. Following sampling, methimazole starting at 30 mg daily was given to hyperthyroidism patients, and high-dose intravenous methylprednisolone was given to ophthalmopathy patients. Libraries were constructed in a second round of multiplex PCR, after which size selection and purification were carried out. Paired-end sequencing of the libraries was performed with 100 bp reads on an Illumina HiSeq2000. Raw data were processed with SOAPnuke, discarding reads with adapters, uncalled bases, mean Phred below 15, or no exact constant-primer or identifier match. COPE v1.2.5 was used to merge high-quality paired reads, and clonotypes were defined as unique nucleotide sequences. MiTCR v1.1 was used to align the clonotypes against IMGT TRBV, TRBD and TRBJ reference segments. The analysis included only V-J combinations with a frequency above 0.0001, which together covered roughly 99% of the repertoires. The TCS score was defined as the ratio of F50 (clonal expansion) to E x V (chaos), calculated using BLOSUM62-based TCRdist between CDR3 peptides within each V-J. Welch's t-statistics and random forest reduced 450 to 600 V-J features to around 14, which were used in a naive Bayes classifier (R e1071). Sample size was not statistically predetermined, and investigators were not blinded to group allocation. According to the paper, TCR Vbeta CDR3 sequencing was carried out on about 140 peripheral blood samples, which came from some 41 ophthalmopathy, 70 to 80 hyperthyroidism and about 17 progressor patients.

Rearrangement joined TRBV2 to TRBJ2-2; the D segment is perhaps TRBD1 or TRBD2, each sharing 6 matched bases. The source material was peripheral blood mononuclear cells (PBMCs), sampled at new diagnosis, from a patient treated with antithyroid drugs. The receptor was derived from a woman in her thirties or forties with Graves disease. Donor details come from another sample of the same person, matched by shared clones. This receptor carries the CDR3 CASRTGAGAGELFF. The DNA is as follows: TGTGCCAGCAGAACGGGGGCCGGCGCCGGGGAGCTGTTTTTT.